These 9 T cell receptor beta chains were sequenced from one sample in a study of post-analysis software for immune sequencing data. Findings and limits, study-wide: When patients were compared with controls, about five TRBV segments were more frequent, TRBV5-6, TRBV5-1 and TRBV20-1 among them.

Unique-molecular-identifier-tagged TCR beta cDNA libraries were used. TCRdb reprocessed the PCR reads via MiXCR and lists one record per CDR3 protein. The data hold under 900,000 distinct CDR3 sequences, with roughly 50% observed a single time. Their target antigens are unknown. Sample: blood. The receptors here all came from a girl between 10 and 17 years old with multiple sclerosis.

The genes are TRBV20-1 and TRBJ2-7; 7 bases agree with TRBD2. With V trimmed by 6 bases and J by 3 bases, 8 bases remained unmatched. There are 13 residues in the CDR3. Germline V gene sequence: CDR1 DFQATT, CDR2 SNEGSKA (reference sequence). The CDR3 nucleotides are TGCAGTGCCGAGTCTAGCGGAAACTACGAGCAGTACTTC. Translated, it gives CSAESSGNYEQYF.

This chain connects TRBV20-1 to TRBJ2-1; D gene uncertain. The CDR3 loop spans 13 amino acids. The germline V and J ends were trimmed by 5 bases and 6 bases, with 14 bases remaining between them. In germline, CDR1 is DFQATT, CDR2 SNEGSKA (reference sequence). CDR3 loop: CSAPGEAVNEQFF. The DNA for the CDR3 is TGCAGTGCTCCAGGAGAGGCTGTCAATGAGCAGTTCTTC.

This clonotype turned up a few times. The chain combines TRBV4-2 with TRBJ2-5; D might be TRBD2 (6 bases). V was shortened by 1 base and J by 3 bases, with 18 bases between the two germline ends. Germline-derived CDR1 and CDR2 are LGHNA and YNFKEQ. The CDR3 sequence is 17 residues long. The CDR3 region has the DNA TGTGCCAGCAGCCAAGTCATTGGCGGGATGATGGAAGAGACCCAGTACTTC. This translates into CASSQVIGGMMEETQYF.

This sequence joins TRBV29-1 and TRBJ2-5; the D is unclear. The CDR3 contains 14 residues. Germline loops: CDR1 SQVTM, CDR2 ANQGSEA. The ends were cut back, 7 bases at V and 5 bases at J, with 20 bases in the middle. The CDR3 nucleotides read TGCAGCGCGGCAAAGGGCCATGCTGGGGAGACCCAGTACTTC. Translation gives CSAAKGHAGETQYF.

This clonotype was observed a few times. The rearrangement links TRBV29-1 to TRBJ2-1; TRBD2 is a possible D gene (5 bases). With 3 bases removed from V and 4 bases from J, the gap between germline ends came to 7 bases. Germline V gene lookup returns CDR1 SQVTM and CDR2 ANQGSEA. This CDR3 spans 12 amino acids. The CDR3, as DNA: TGCAGCGTTGATGAGCGGTACAATGAGCAGTTCTTC. Residues: CSVDERYNEQFF.

The V call is TRBV25-1, the J call TRBJ2-5; D is unresolved. V shed 1 base and J shed 3 bases, with 9 bases lying between them. The CDR3 loop spans 14 amino acids. Germline-derived CDR1 and CDR2 are MGHDK and SYGVNS. CDR3 bases: TGTGCCAGCAGTGAATTCGGAATAGAAGAGACCCAGTACTTC. Its protein is CASSEFGIEETQYF.

CDR3 coding DNA: TGTGCCAGCAGTGAAGCGCTTCCGTACGGGGAGCTGTTTTTT. Its protein is CASSEALPYGELFF. The chain uses TRBV2 and TRBJ2-2; D gene uncertain. Germline V gene sequence: CDR1 SNHLY, CDR2 FYNNEI. CDR3 length: 14 amino acids. V lost 0 bases and J lost 7, with 9 bases in between.

This rearrangement joins TRBV5-5 to TRBJ2-2; 8 bases fit TRBD2. This CDR3 region has 15 residues. The ends lost 0 bases at V and 6 bases at J; junction bases unmatched: 4. The germline V gene encodes CDR1 SGHKS and CDR2 YYEKEE (reference sequence). The CDR3 spells CASSLEAGVSGELFF. In nucleotides, the CDR3 is TGTGCCAGCAGCTTGGAAGCGGGAGTATCCGGGGAGCTGTTTTTT.

This chain joins TRBV6-6 and TRBJ1-2, with no clear D. CDR1 and CDR2 (germline): MNHNY, SVGAGI (reference sequence). This CDR3 spans 14 amino acids. V was cut by 7 bases and J by 3 bases, with 15 bases left in between. The CDR3 here is CASNSDGSHYGYTF. DNA of the CDR3: TGTGCCAGCAACTCAGATGGATCCCACTATGGCTACACCTTC.